One sample yielded the 10 T cell receptor beta chains listed below, sequenced in a study of blood T cell repertoires in COVID-19. The method was immunoSEQ multiplex PCR; TCRdb's version includes in-frame clones alone and lacks a portion of them. The sample holds 150,000 to 200,000 clones, around nine tenths seen once. The material sequenced was peripheral blood. The receptors were sampled from a woman in her seventies with COVID-19, enrolled during active disease.

CDR3 bases: TGTGCCAGCAGCTCACATGGACAGGGCGTCGATTCACCCCTCCACTTT. This encodes CASSSHGQGVDSPLHF. V is TRBV7-3 and J is TRBJ1-6; 8 bases are a match to TRBD1. CDR1 SGHTA and CDR2 FQGTGA come from the germline V gene. The CDR3 has 16 residues. Unmatched junction bases numbered 10, after V lost 4 bases and J lost 8 bases.

The CDR3 DNA reads as TGTGCCAGCAGCCCGGGACAGGGCCACAATCAGCCCCAGCATTTT. Its translation: CASSPGQGHNQPQHF. The chain joins TRBV7-9 to TRBJ1-5; 9 bases fit TRBD1. Per the germline V gene, CDR1 is SEHNR and CDR2 is FQNEAQ (reference sequence). There are 15 residues in the CDR3. With V trimmed by 5 bases and J by 3 bases, 5 bases remained unmatched.

This clone was seen a few times. The CDR3 is CASSWGQGNTEAFF. CDR3 sequence (DNA): TGTGCCAGCAGTTGGGGACAGGGGAACACTGAAGCTTTCTTT. The J gene is TRBJ1-1, the V gene TRBV6-5; TRBD1 matches at 9 bases. V shed 4 bases, J shed 1 base, and the junction held 1 base outside the gene matches. The germline V gene has CDR1 MNHEY and CDR2 SVGAGI. The CDR3 length is 14 residues.

This chain joins TRBV2 and TRBJ1-2; 8 nucleotides agree with TRBD1. This CDR3 spans 14 amino acids. In germline, CDR1 is SNHLY, CDR2 FYNNEI. V lost 6 bases and J lost 2; bases outside the gene matches: 5. The CDR3 nucleotides are TGTGCCAGCAGCGGGACAGGATTGAACTATGGCTACACCTTC. Its translation is CASSGTGLNYGYTF.

The V call is TRBV2, the J call TRBJ1-2; 7 bases are a match to TRBD1. Unmatched junction bases numbered 6, after V lost 7 bases and J lost 7 bases. The CDR3 is made up of 12 amino acids. The germline V gene has CDR1 SNHLY and CDR2 FYNNEI. The DNA for the CDR3 is TGTGCCAGCATAGGGGGCTTGGGTGGCTACACCTTC. The encoded protein is CASIGGLGGYTF.

The chain carries TRBV19 and TRBJ2-5, with 8 bases identical to TRBD2. Germline values: CDR1 LNHDA, CDR2 SQIVND (reference sequence). This CDR3 comprises 15 residues. The V gene end was trimmed by 8 bases and the J gene end by 1 base; junction bases not matched to a gene: 9. CDR3 region: CASARGGIAQETQYF. The CDR3 DNA follows: TGTGCCAGTGCCCGCGGGGGGATCGCCCAAGAGACCCAGTACTTC.

The chain carries TRBV4-1 and TRBJ2-5, with 8 bases aligning to TRBD2. The germline V gene encodes CDR1 MGHRA and CDR2 YSYEKL. CDR3 length: 15 amino acids. The ends lost 3 bases at V and 5 bases at J; junction bases unmatched: 8. CDR3: CASSQRGTRGETQYF. In DNA, the CDR3 is TGCGCCAGCAGCCAGAGGGGGACTAGAGGGGAGACCCAGTACTTC.

The rearrangement uses TRBV24-1 and TRBJ2-2; 7 nucleotides agree with TRBD2. With V trimmed by 0 bases and J by 4 bases, 4 bases remained unmatched. Germline V gene lookup returns CDR1 KGHDR and CDR2 SFDVKD. The CDR3 has 16 residues. CDR3 protein: CATSDLRGGFTGELFF. CDR3 in DNA: TGTGCCACCAGTGATTTGCGGGGAGGGTTCACCGGGGAGCTGTTTTTT.

The V gene is TRBV28, the J gene TRBJ1-2; TRBD1 matches 11 bases. V shed 4 bases, J shed 8 bases, and the junction held 3 bases outside the gene matches. Looked up from germline, CDR1 is MDHEN and CDR2 is SYDVKM. The CDR3 runs to 13 residues. CDR3 DNA sequence: TGTGCCAGCAGTTCGGACAGGGGGCGAGGCTACACCTTC. Protein: CASSSDRGRGYTF.

This chain connects TRBV5-6 to TRBJ2-5; 11 bases line up with TRBD2. Germline V gene sequence: CDR1 SGHDT, CDR2 YYEEEE. The CDR3 totals 17 residues. Trimming took 3 bases from V and 0 from J; bases not matched to a gene: 7. CDR3 loop: CASSSSGLAGYQETQYF. In DNA form, the CDR3 reads TGTGCCAGCAGCTCCTCAGGACTAGCGGGCTACCAAGAGACCCAGTACTTC.